The 26 T cell receptor beta chains below all came from one sample that was sequenced in a study of T cell changes during pregnancy in multiple sclerosis. TCRdb's copy holds only in-frame clones and misses some; the assay was immunoSEQ multiplex PCR. This sample has 85,000 to 110,000 clones, with roughly 92% found just once. The starting material was peripheral blood, obtained after pregnancy. The receptor set was obtained from a female donor with multiple sclerosis, enrolled in a pregnancy study.

The chain has TRBV28 and TRBJ1-4, with D possibly being TRBD1 (6 bases). Per the germline V gene, CDR1 is MDHEN and CDR2 is SYDVKM. V was shortened by 5 bases and J by 6 bases, with 19 bases between the two germline ends. The CDR3 extends over 16 amino acids. CDR3 bases: TGTGCCAGCAGTGAAGGGCGGACAGAACAATATGAAAAACTGTTTTTT. Protein sequence: CASSEGRTEQYEKLFF.

V usage is TRBV11-1 and J usage is TRBJ2-7; D remains ambiguous. Germline V gene lookup returns CDR1 SGHAT and CDR2 FQDESV (reference sequence). V lost 2 bases and J 2 bases, leaving 7 bases between the germline ends. The CDR3 loop spans 13 amino acids. CDR3 amino acids: CASSLNSPYEQYF. The CDR3 bases are TGTGCCAGCAGCTTAAACTCACCCTACGAGCAGTACTTC.

The rearrangement uses TRBV11-2 and TRBJ2-1; D might be TRBD1 (6 bases). The germline gives CDR1 SGHAT, CDR2 FQNNGV. V was pared by 5 bases and J by 6 bases, with 8 bases between. The length of the CDR3 is 12 residues. The chain's CDR3 is CASSRTANEQFF. The CDR3 DNA sequence: TGTGCCAGCAGCCGGACAGCCAATGAGCAGTTCTTC. Supplemented by reference TRBV11-2 and TRBJ2-1, the full variable domain reads EAGVAQSPRYKIIEKRQSVAFWCNPISGHATLYWYQQILGQGPKLLIQFQNNGVVDDSQLPKDRFSAERLKGVDSTLKIQPAKLEDSAVYLCASSRTANEQFFGPGTRLTVL.

This clone was detected only once. The V call is TRBV4-2, the J call TRBJ2-3, with a tentative D call TRBD1 (6 bases). V lost 4 bases and J 2 bases, leaving 16 bases between the germline ends. CDR3 size: 16 residues. Looked up from germline, CDR1 is LGHNA and CDR2 is YNFKEQ. The CDR3 is CASSPGQGLTTDTQYF. Here the CDR3 DNA reads TGTGCCAGCAGCCCAGGTCAGGGGCTTACCACAGATACGCAGTATTTT.

The CDR3, as DNA: TGTGCCAGCAGCGTGACCACTGGGACAGATAGCAATCAGCCCCAGCATTTT. Translated, it gives CASSVTTGTDSNQPQHF. This chain uses TRBV2 with TRBJ1-5; TRBD1 matches 7 bases. Trimming took 6 bases from V and 0 from J; bases not matched to a gene: 11. The germline V gene has CDR1 SNHLY and CDR2 FYNNEI. The CDR3 is 17 residues long.

Here the CDR3 DNA reads TGTGCCAGTAGATACAGGGCAAACTATGGCTACACCTTC. It encodes CASRYRANYGYTF. The gene calls are TRBV19 and TRBJ1-2; D perhaps matches TRBD1 (6 bases). From germline, CDR1 is LNHDA and CDR2 SQIVND (reference sequence). This CDR3 is 13 amino acids long. Trimming pared 6 bases from V and 2 bases from J, leaving 10 bases between.

This clone occurred a few times. The chain recombines TRBV19 with TRBJ1-1; tentative D call: TRBD1 (5 bases). CDR3 length: 15 amino acids. Trimming cost V 3 bases and J 1 base, with 12 bases left between them. Per the germline V gene, CDR1 is LNHDA and CDR2 is SQIVND (reference sequence). CDR3 amino acids: CASSIGATGNTEAFF. The CDR3 nucleotides read TGTGCCAGTAGTATTGGAGCAACAGGGAACACTGAAGCTTTCTTT. Variable domain in full (rest from reference TRBV19 and TRBJ1-1): DGGITQSPKYLFRKEGQNVTLSCEQNLNHDAMYWYRQDPGQGLRLIYYSQIVNDFQKGDIAEGYSVSREKKESFPLTVTSAQKNPTAFYLCASSIGATGNTEAFFGQGTRLTVV.

The rearrangement uses TRBV5-1 and TRBJ2-3; D uncertain. The CDR3 length is 12 residues. The ends were cut back, 1 base at V and 4 bases at J, with 4 bases in the middle. Germline V gene data show CDR1 as SGHRS and CDR2 as YFSETQ. The CDR3 DNA reads TGCGCCAGCAGCTTGAGCTCAGATACGCAGTATTTT. It is translated as CASSLSSDTQYF.

J is TRBJ2-3 and V is TRBV20-1; possible D gene TRBD2, 6 bases. V was cut by 4 bases and J by 8 bases, with 10 bases left in between. Germline values: CDR1 DFQATT, CDR2 SNEGSKA (reference sequence). The CDR3 is 11 residues long. CDR3 in DNA: TGCAGTGCTACCCGGGAGATTACGCAGTATTTT. This encodes CSATREITQYF.

The chain recombines TRBV10-3 with TRBJ2-1, with 7 bases aligning to TRBD2. CDR3 length equals 14 residues. CDR1 is ENHRY, CDR2 SYGVKD, per germline. Trimming at V came to 4 bases and at J to 8 bases, leaving 8 bases not matched to a gene. CDR3 DNA sequence: TGTGCCATCAGTGGGGGAGGGGCATTGGATGAGCAGTTCTTC. Translation gives CAISGGGALDEQFF.

The rearrangement links TRBV10-1 to TRBJ2-3, with 7 bases aligning to TRBD1. The CDR3 covers 16 residues. Germline V gene sequence: CDR1 WNHNN, CDR2 SYGVQD (reference sequence). J was trimmed by 2 bases and V by 6 bases; bases with no gene match: 11. CDR3 sequence: CASRPWTGENTDTQYF. As DNA, the CDR3 is TGCGCCAGCAGACCCTGGACAGGCGAAAACACAGATACGCAGTATTTT.

CDR3 in amino acids: CASSIGQGGNIQYF. In nucleotides, the CDR3 is TGTGCCAGCAGTATCGGACAGGGGGGGAACATTCAGTACTTC. The rearrangement links TRBV2 to TRBJ2-4; 10 nucleotides agree with TRBD1. The CDR3 consists of 14 residues. V trimming: 5 bases; J trimming: 7 bases; junction bases outside the gene matches: 5. Looked up from germline, CDR1 is SNHLY and CDR2 is FYNNEI.

This clone has a single count. V usage is TRBV5-4 and J usage is TRBJ1-2; 9 bases are shared with TRBD1. The CDR3 covers 15 residues. The junction had 9 bases not matched to a gene; V was cut back by 4 bases and J by 5 bases. The germline gives CDR1 SGHNT, CDR2 YYREEE (reference sequence). The CDR3 is CASSDTGGRSYGYTF. The CDR3 nucleotides are TGTGCCAGCAGCGACACAGGGGGCCGCTCGTATGGCTACACCTTC.

V is TRBV6-5 and J is TRBJ1-2; D gene ambiguous. CDR1 and CDR2 from the germline V gene are MNHEY and SVGAGI. The length of the CDR3 is 12 residues. Trimming cost V 11 bases and J 3 bases, with 13 bases left between them. The CDR3 region has the DNA TGTGCCTTAAGAGGGCCGGACTATGGCTACACCTTC. Translation: CALRGPDYGYTF.

The genes are TRBV11-2 and TRBJ1-5; D remains ambiguous. CDR1 and CDR2 (germline): SGHAT, FQNNGV. The CDR3 length is 13 residues. The V end lost 3 bases, the J end lost 5 bases, and 8 bases lay between the germline ends. The CDR3 sequence is CASSFGGDQPQHF. In nucleotides, the CDR3 is TGTGCCAGCAGCTTTGGCGGGGATCAGCCCCAGCATTTT.

The rearrangement uses TRBV5-8 and TRBJ2-7; D not certain. V was trimmed by 2 bases and J by 4 bases, leaving 4 bases between them. The V gene's germline CDR1 is SGHTS and CDR2 YDEGEE. CDR3 size: 11 residues. This chain's CDR3 is CASSLIYEQYF. The DNA for the CDR3 is TGTGCCAGCAGCTTAATATACGAGCAGTACTTC.

The chain has TRBV29-1 and TRBJ2-7; D perhaps matches TRBD2 (6 bases). V was cut by 4 bases and J by 4 bases, with 14 bases left in between. The CDR3 is made up of 13 amino acids. Germline assignment: CDR1 SQVTM and CDR2 ANQGSEA. The DNA for the CDR3 is TGCAGCGTTGTTCTCGGGAGTTGGTACGAGCAGTACTTC. This encodes CSVVLGSWYEQYF.

The chain couples TRBV4-2 to TRBJ2-7; D is perhaps TRBD2 (6 bases). V dropped 2 bases and J dropped 2 bases, with 13 bases sitting between them. Germline assignment: CDR1 LGHNA and CDR2 YNFKEQ. The CDR3 contains 15 residues. CDR3: CASSQSEAGTYEQYF. The CDR3 DNA sequence: TGTGCCAGCAGCCAATCGGAAGCGGGCACCTACGAGCAGTACTTC.

This sequence joins TRBV2 and TRBJ2-3; TRBD1 matches at 10 bases. Germline V lookup: CDR1 SNHLY, CDR2 FYNNEI. The CDR3 sequence is 16 residues long. With 6 bases clipped from V and 3 bases from J, the junction kept 9 bases outside the gene matches. CDR3 amino acids: CASRRTGGYLTDTQYF. CDR3 in DNA: TGTGCCAGCAGACGGACAGGGGGATATTTGACAGATACGCAGTATTTT.

The DNA of the CDR3 is TGTGCCTGGAGTGTGCGGGAGAGGGAGACCCAGTACTTC. Its protein product is CAWSVRERETQYF. The rearrangement joins TRBV30 to TRBJ2-5; 7 nucleotides match TRBD2. Unmatched junction bases numbered 3, after V lost 0 bases and J lost 5 bases. The CDR3 consists of 13 residues. In germline, CDR1 is GTSNPN, CDR2 SVGIG (reference sequence).

The V call is TRBV7-8, the J call TRBJ2-3; 8 nucleotides align to TRBD1. Germline assignment: CDR1 SGHVS and CDR2 FQNEAQ. The CDR3 is made up of 18 amino acids. Losses at the gene ends were 0 bases for V and 2 bases for J; bases not matched to a gene: 10. DNA of the CDR3: TGTGCCAGCAGCTTAGCGTGGACAGGGAAACTCTCCACAGATACGCAGTATTTT. It yields the protein CASSLAWTGKLSTDTQYF.

The V and J genes are TRBV2 and TRBJ2-7; a possible D gene is TRBD1 (6 bases). The length of the CDR3 is 13 residues. Germline V gene lookup returns CDR1 SNHLY and CDR2 FYNNEI. V was cut by 3 bases and J by 2 bases, with 8 bases left in between. The CDR3 bases are TGTGCCAGCAGTGACGGACAGACCTACGAGCAGTACTTC. Protein product: CASSDGQTYEQYF.

The table lists this clone with a count of one. V gene TRBV6-5 combines with J gene TRBJ1-1; 9 nucleotides agree with TRBD1. This CDR3 is 16 amino acids long. The germline V gene encodes CDR1 MNHEY and CDR2 SVGAGI. V was clipped by 2 bases and J by 1 base; unmatched bases: 5. The CDR3 DNA reads as TGTGCCAGCAGTTACGGGACAGGGAAGGGGAACACTGAAGCTTTCTTT. Amino acids: CASSYGTGKGNTEAFF.

As concerns this clone: Other nucleotide sequences in the sample specify the same CDR3. The V gene is TRBV18, the J gene TRBJ2-2; D perhaps matches TRBD1 (6 bases). Germline assignment: CDR1 KGHSH and CDR2 LQKENI. This CDR3 comprises 13 residues. Trimming stripped 3 bases from V and 5 bases from J, with 7 bases between. The CDR3 nucleotides read TGTGCCAGCTCACCTACAGGGACCGGGGAGCTGTTTTTT. It yields the protein CASSPTGTGELFF.

The rearrangement joins TRBV4-1 to TRBJ2-1; 9 bases line up with TRBD2. This CDR3 is 13 amino acids long. V was pared by 4 bases and J by 7 bases, with 2 bases of the junction left unmatched. The germline V gene encodes CDR1 MGHRA and CDR2 YSYEKL. CDR3 nucleotide sequence: TGCGCCAGCAGCCGTCTAGCGGGGAATGAGCAGTTCTTC. It codes for CASSRLAGNEQFF.

The chain employs TRBV6-6 and TRBJ2-7; D remains ambiguous. V shed 6 bases and J shed 1 base, with 16 bases lying between them. This CDR3 has 15 residues. Germline V gene data show CDR1 as MNHNY and CDR2 as SVGAGI (reference sequence). CDR3 in amino acids: CASSPRGGISYEQYF. CDR3 in DNA: TGTGCCAGCAGCCCCCGTGGCGGTATTTCCTACGAGCAGTACTTC.